A selection of T cell receptor beta chains follows, all from one sample in a study of shared clonotypes between healthy human individuals. Method: immunoSEQ multiplex PCR; TCRdb's copy keeps in-frame clones and lacks some. The sample yields about 1 million clones, 70% to 80% seen once. The sample was memory CD4+ T cells sorted from blood. Receptors were obtained from a man aged 18 to 30 in good health. CDR3s leave out the opening cysteine and the closing phenylalanine or tryptophan. The order of the fields is J gene, V gene, CDR3 protein.

>TRBJ1-5|TRBV10-1
ASSAAGVNQPQH
>TRBJ2-7|TRBV5-1
ASSFDRGVGDEQY
>TRBJ2-2|TRBV27
ASSFRDRPPGELF
>TRBJ2-1|TRBV10-2
ASRGLGTIDEQF
>TRBJ2-6|TRBV18
ASSPQPPASGANVLT
>TRBJ2-7|TRBV18
ASSPAEGPYEQY
>TRBJ1-2|TRBV5-6
ASSRGTENGYT
>TRBJ2-5|TRBV18
ASSPLNSQETQY
>TRBJ1-2|TRBV5-4
ASSSRDREVYGYT
>TRBJ2-5|TRBV7-2
ASSPNPRGTQY
>TRBJ1-2|TRBV5-4
ASSLDGTYGYT
>TRBJ2-7|TRBV7-2
ASSLAGAVDSRLRY
>TRBJ2-3|TRBV18
ASSPQAGGRTDTQY
>TRBJ2-5|TRBV18
ASSPYRGPQETQY
>TRBJ1-4|TRBV12-5
ASGLAPIVGEKLF
>TRBJ1-1|TRBV18
ASSPRENTEAF
>TRBJ2-5|TRBV7-2
ASSLHVTGGKETQY
>TRBJ2-7|TRBV29-1
SARQEYEQY
>TRBJ1-5|TRBV6-1
ASSEIGGIQPQH
>TRBJ2-1|TRBV5-1
ASSTLAGGHNEQF
>TRBJ1-4|TRBV30
AWSGRLNEKLF
>TRBJ1-2|TRBV27
ASSWDGNYGYT
>TRBJ2-2|TRBV15
ATNFDGELF
>TRBJ1-6|TRBV10-3
AISDKQNSPLH
>TRBJ1-1|TRBV7-7
ASSLEANTEAF
>TRBJ2-5|TRBV13
ASTPQKQETQY
>TRBJ2-1|TRBV15
ATSRAGPSSYNEQF
>TRBJ1-5|TRBV7-8
ASSLAMDQPQH
>TRBJ2-5|TRBV5-1
ASSLGRPSQETQY
>TRBJ2-5|TRBV7-3
ASSLRTGETQY
>TRBJ2-7|TRBV6-6
ASSYKIEQPY
>TRBJ2-5|TRBV18
ASSPPGLAGETQY
>TRBJ2-3|TRBV18
ASSPLTGGTDTQY
>TRBJ2-1|TRBV2
ASSRTEGKSEQF
>TRBJ2-1|TRBV5-1
ASSLAGAPYNEQF
>TRBJ1-5|TRBV19
ASSISLYNQPQH
>TRBJ2-7|TRBV6-5
ASSYQRDPAYEQY
>TRBJ2-2|TRBV12-5
ASKPRGRDTGELF
>TRBJ1-5|TRBV5-6
ASSLFRDGSPQH
>TRBJ2-2|TRBV7-2
ASSLWGRNTGELF
>TRBJ1-5|TRBV10-3
AISGRGPENQPQH
>TRBJ1-2|TRBV27
ASRQGSDYGYT
>TRBJ1-1|TRBV6-6
ASSTGAGNTEAF
>TRBJ2-7|TRBV18
ASSPLSGSSYEQY
>TRBJ1-6|TRBV27
ASRPGQTANSPLH
>TRBJ2-5|TRBV6-5
ASSYEGGVETQY
>TRBJ1-2|TRBV28
ASSPRGLGGYT
>TRBJ2-3|TRBV19
ASSFLTEDTQY
>TRBJ2-7|TRBV6-1
ASRLAGGYEQY
>TRBJ2-1|TRBV5-1
ASSWDSNNEQF
>TRBJ1-1|TRBV7-2
ASSLSGTRTEAF